This TCR beta chain was profiled in a study of CD4 and CD8 cells across lung adenocarcinoma regions. The CDR3 runs to 15 residues. The germline gives CDR1 SGHVS, CDR2 FQNEAQ. V was pared by 3 bases and J by 6 bases, with 10 bases of the junction left unmatched. A few counts support this clonotype. Samples came from patients with localized non-small cell lung adenocarcinoma. A single record per CDR3 protein comes from TCRdb applying MiXCR to the PCR reads. The sample shows approximately 8,800 distinct CDR3 sequences, 45% to 65% of them seen only once. Sequenced: CD8+ T cells from the center of a lung tumor. V gene TRBV7-8 combines with J gene TRBJ2-7; 8 bases map to TRBD1. The receptor comes from a female donor with lung adenocarcinoma. The CD4 and CD8 labels of this study may be unreliable. CDR3 DNA sequence: TGTGCCAGCAGCTTTCTAGGGACAGGCATCTCCGAGCAGTACTTC. Its protein product is CASSFLGTGISEQYF.